These T cell receptor beta chains were read from a single sample in a study of T-cell memory formation after mild COVID-19. TCRdb re-called the 5' RACE reads through MiXCR, storing one row per CDR3 protein. The sample shows 170,000 or so distinct CDR3 sequences, about 20% of them seen only once. Sequenced material: PBMCs or a T cell subset sorted from them (not recorded which). The receptors were sampled from an adult woman who had mild COVID-19 (a few samples of this study predate the infection). Cell type and time point are not known. CDR3s include the opening cysteine and the closing phenylalanine or tryptophan. D genes are given only for firm matches. A clone size is listed for some rows: how often the clone was seen (once, few, many), or a class if it is expanded.

d_call: TRBD2
clone_size: few
v_call: TRBV7-8
j_call: TRBJ2-5
cdr3_aa: CASSLVVPSGGLGGVRETQYF
cdr3_nt: TGTGCCAGCAGCTTAGTGGTACCTAGCGGGGGCCTAGGGGGAGTTCGGGAGACCCAGTACTTC

d_call: -
clone_size: -
v_call: TRBV6-5
j_call: TRBJ1-1
cdr3_aa: CASSYGGFTEAFF
cdr3_nt: TGTGCCAGCAGTTACGGGGGTTTCACTGAAGCTTTCTTT

d_call: -
clone_size: few
v_call: TRBV5-4
j_call: TRBJ1-1
cdr3_aa: CASILRPPDGRYTEAFF
cdr3_nt: TGTGCCAGCATCCTACGTCCACCTGACGGGCGATACACTGAAGCTTTCTTT

d_call: TRBD2
clone_size: -
v_call: TRBV20-1
j_call: TRBJ2-7
cdr3_aa: CSVPRTGLAYEQYF
cdr3_nt: TGCAGTGTTCCCAGAACGGGACTAGCCTACGAGCAGTACTTC

d_call: -
clone_size: -
v_call: TRBV5-1
j_call: TRBJ2-5
cdr3_aa: CASSLVPDRTYQETQYF
cdr3_nt: TGCGCCAGCAGCTTGGTGCCTGACAGGACCTACCAAGAGACCCAGTACTTC

d_call: -
clone_size: -
v_call: TRBV24-1
j_call: TRBJ2-7
cdr3_aa: CATSDPGDGSYEQYF
cdr3_nt: TGTGCCACCAGTGATCCTGGGGACGGCTCCTACGAGCAGTACTTC

d_call: TRBD2
clone_size: -
v_call: TRBV20-1
j_call: TRBJ2-7
cdr3_aa: CSAPSGTSGYEQYF
cdr3_nt: TGCAGTGCTCCCTCTGGGACTAGCGGTTACGAGCAGTACTTC

d_call: TRBD1
clone_size: few
v_call: TRBV6-1
j_call: TRBJ2-7
cdr3_aa: CASSEADRVYEQYF
cdr3_nt: TGTGCCAGCAGTGAGGCGGACAGGGTCTACGAGCAGTACTTC

d_call: -
clone_size: -
v_call: TRBV11-3
j_call: TRBJ1-1
cdr3_aa: CASSRPGLVNTEAFF
cdr3_nt: TGTGCCAGCAGTCGACCGGGACTCGTGAACACTGAAGCTTTCTTT

d_call: TRBD2
clone_size: -
v_call: TRBV6-5
j_call: TRBJ2-3
cdr3_aa: CASSPLSGGASADTQYF
cdr3_nt: TGTGCCAGCAGTCCCCTGAGCGGGGGGGCATCCGCAGATACGCAGTATTTT

d_call: TRBD2
clone_size: once
v_call: TRBV14
j_call: TRBJ2-5
cdr3_aa: CASSHGLAGETQYF
cdr3_nt: TGTGCCAGCAGCCACGGACTAGCGGGGGAGACCCAGTACTTC

d_call: -
clone_size: few
v_call: TRBV7-9
j_call: TRBJ1-1
cdr3_aa: CASSPVQGGTEAFF
cdr3_nt: TGTGCCAGCAGCCCAGTCCAGGGTGGCACTGAAGCTTTCTTT

d_call: -
clone_size: -
v_call: TRBV10-3
j_call: TRBJ2-5
cdr3_aa: CASSTGTETQYF
cdr3_nt: TGTGCCTCAAGTACGGGCACAGAGACCCAGTACTTC

d_call: -
clone_size: -
v_call: TRBV7-9
j_call: TRBJ2-3
cdr3_aa: CASTLNTDTQYF
cdr3_nt: TGTGCCAGCACCCTCAACACAGATACGCAGTATTTT

d_call: -
clone_size: few
v_call: TRBV6-2/TRBV6-3
j_call: TRBJ2-5
cdr3_aa: CASSYGVRETQYF
cdr3_nt: TGTGCCAGCAGTTACGGAGTAAGAGAGACCCAGTACTTC

d_call: -
clone_size: few
v_call: TRBV9
j_call: TRBJ1-2
cdr3_aa: CASSGDWTVNYGYTF
cdr3_nt: TGTGCCAGCAGCGGGGACTGGACGGTAAACTATGGCTACACCTTC

d_call: -
clone_size: few
v_call: TRBV7-9
j_call: TRBJ2-7
cdr3_aa: CASGRAPVYEQYF
cdr3_nt: TGTGCCAGCGGCCGGGCCCCGGTCTACGAGCAGTACTTC

d_call: TRBD1
clone_size: few
v_call: TRBV7-9
j_call: TRBJ1-2
cdr3_aa: CASIQPPGTGLRGYTF
cdr3_nt: TGTGCCAGCATCCAACCCCCCGGGACAGGTTTAAGGGGCTACACCTTC

d_call: TRBD2
clone_size: few
v_call: TRBV7-2
j_call: TRBJ2-3
cdr3_aa: CASSLTSGPYTDTQYF
cdr3_nt: TGTGCCAGCAGCTTGACTAGCGGACCTTACACAGATACGCAGTATTTT

d_call: -
clone_size: many
v_call: TRBV5-5
j_call: TRBJ1-5
cdr3_aa: CASSLGQYSNQPQHF
cdr3_nt: TGTGCCAGCAGCTTGGGACAGTATAGCAATCAGCCCCAGCATTTT